The 22 T cell receptor beta chains in this list originate from one sample, sequenced in a study of T-cell reconstitution after alpha-beta-depleted transplantation in children. The library targeted TCRbeta and was prepared with unique molecular identifiers. MiXCR was run by TCRdb on the PCR reads, yielding one entry per CDR3 protein. The sample has 400,000 to 550,000 distinct CDR3 sequences, under 12% seen once. Source: PBMCs, taken before TCRalphabeta/CD19-depleted stem cell transplant. These receptors were collected from a child under 10 years old with inherited bone marrow failure, due to receive a stem cell transplant.

This clonotype has at least ten counts. The rearrangement joins TRBV27 to TRBJ2-7; no clear D gene. The ends were cut back, 5 bases at V and 4 bases at J, with 12 bases in the middle. CDR1 is MNHEY and CDR2 is SMNVEV in the germline V gene (reference sequence). This CDR3 contains 13 residues. CDR3 amino acids: CASSPRQQYEQYF. CDR3 bases: TGTGCCAGCAGTCCTCGGCAGCAGTACGAGCAGTACTTC.

In this sample, this clonotype turned up many times. The chain joins TRBV24-1 to TRBJ2-1; 9 bases are a match to TRBD2. CDR1 is KGHDR and CDR2 is SFDVKD in the germline V gene. The V and J ends lost 9 bases and 7 bases, in that order; junction bases with no gene match: 3. The CDR3 is made up of 12 amino acids. The CDR3 coding sequence is TGTGCCACCCGTAGCGGGAGAAATGAGCAGTTCTTC. Translation: CATRSGRNEQFF.

In this sample, this clonotype turned up many times. The rearrangement uses TRBV29-1 and TRBJ1-1; D is unclear. The CDR3 covers 11 residues. Germline lookup yields CDR1 SQVTM and CDR2 ANQGSEA. V was clipped by 6 bases and J by 0 bases, with 5 bases between them. The CDR3 loop is CSVSLNTEAFF. The CDR3 coding sequence is TGCAGCGTCAGTCTGAACACTGAAGCTTTCTTT. Drawing the rest from reference TRBV29-1 and TRBJ1-1, the complete variable domain is SAVISQKPSRDICQRGTSLTIQCQVDSQVTMMFWYRQQPGQSLTLIATANQGSEATYESGFVIDKFPISRPNLTFSTLTVSNMSPEDSSIYLCSVSLNTEAFFGQGTRLTVV.

This clonotype showed up many times. The rearrangement uses TRBV5-1 and TRBJ2-3; 8 bases agree with TRBD2. The CDR3 length is 13 residues. The germline CDR1 and CDR2 sequences are SGHRS and YFSETQ. J was trimmed by 5 bases and V by 5 bases; bases with no gene match: 4. The CDR3: CASRPGGIDTQYF. The CDR3 region has the DNA TGCGCCAGCAGGCCGGGAGGGATAGATACGCAGTATTTT.

The table lists this clonotype with a few counts. The chain carries TRBV3-1 and TRBJ2-5; TRBD2 aligns across 8 bases. V lost 1 base to trimming and J lost 5 bases; unmatched junction nucleotides: 9. This CDR3 contains 16 residues. Germline V CDR1 and CDR2: LGHDT, YNNKEL (reference sequence). Here the CDR3 reads CASSQVAWGGRETQYF. CDR3 DNA: TGTGCCAGCAGCCAAGTTGCATGGGGCGGGAGGGAGACCCAGTACTTC.

This clonotype was counted a few times. The chain recombines TRBV5-6 with TRBJ2-7; TRBD1 aligns across 10 bases. The CDR3 length is 15 residues. Germline CDR1 is SGHDT and CDR2 is YYEEEE. V lost 4 bases, J lost 3 bases, and 7 bases stayed unmatched. In DNA form, the CDR3 reads TGTGCCAGCAGCGAAGCCGGGACAGGGGACTACGAGCAGTACTTC. Protein sequence: CASSEAGTGDYEQYF.

CDR3 nucleotide sequence: TGTGCCAGCTCACCTTGGGGGAGAACCTTGGGTGAGCAGTACTTC. Translated, it gives CASSPWGRTLGEQYF. This rearrangement joins TRBV18 to TRBJ2-7; D is tentatively TRBD1 or TRBD2 (5 bases each). This CDR3 comprises 15 residues. Trimming removed 3 bases from V and 7 bases from J, with 19 bases in between. Germline lookup yields CDR1 KGHSH and CDR2 LQKENI.

This clonotype was seen a handful of times. The V and J genes are TRBV10-3 and TRBJ1-2; D gene ambiguous. Trimming cost V 0 bases and J 4 bases, with 9 bases left between them. CDR3 size: 14 residues. Germline CDR1 reads ENHRY; CDR2 reads SYGVKD. CDR3 residues: CAISESRVFYGYTF. Written as DNA, the CDR3 is TGTGCCATCAGTGAGTCTAGGGTGTTCTATGGCTACACCTTC.

This clonotype has more than one count but fewer than ten. V gene TRBV20-1 combines with J gene TRBJ1-2, with D perhaps TRBD1 (6 bases). V was pared by 6 bases and J by 4 bases, with 18 bases between. The CDR3 consists of 14 residues. Per germline, CDR1 DFQATT and CDR2 SNEGSKA (reference sequence). CDR3 amino acids: CSADKQGPGYGYTF. DNA for the CDR3: TGCAGTGCAGATAAACAGGGCCCCGGCTATGGCTACACCTTC.

The rearrangement uses TRBV6-5 and TRBJ1-5; D is uncertain. Trimming took 0 bases from V and 1 from J, leaving 4 bases between them. Germline values: CDR1 MNHEY, CDR2 SVGAGI. This CDR3 spans 14 amino acids. This CDR3 reads CASSYSMSNQPQHF. The CDR3 bases are TGTGCCAGCAGTTACTCGATGAGCAATCAGCCCCAGCATTTT.

The V call is TRBV4-3, the J call TRBJ2-1; 10 bases are a match to TRBD2. Germline-derived CDR1 and CDR2 are LGHNA and YSLEER. The CDR3 has 18 amino acids. Losses at the gene ends were 1 base for V and 3 bases for J; bases not matched to a gene: 9. The CDR3 DNA reads as TGCGCCAGCAGCCAAGGAAATAGCGGGAGGCCAAACTACAATGAGCAGTTCTTC. This translates into CASSQGNSGRPNYNEQFF.

V is TRBV29-1 and J is TRBJ2-5; 8 bases are shared with TRBD2. Looked up from germline, CDR1 is SQVTM and CDR2 is ANQGSEA. This CDR3 has 13 amino acids. The V and J ends lost 2 bases and 5 bases, in that order; junction bases with no gene match: 4. The CDR3 is CSVELGTRETQYF. CDR3 sequence (DNA): TGCAGCGTTGAACTCGGGACTAGGGAGACCCAGTACTTC. The whole variable domain, remainder taken from reference TRBV29-1 and TRBJ2-5, is SAVISQKPSRDICQRGTSLTIQCQVDSQVTMMFWYRQQPGQSLTLIATANQGSEATYESGFVIDKFPISRPNLTFSTLTVSNMSPEDSSIYLCSVELGTRETQYFGPGTRLLVL.

This clonotype was recorded many times. The rearrangement uses TRBV7-6 and TRBJ2-5; D perhaps matches TRBD1 (5 bases). V lost 5 bases and J lost 10, with 23 bases in between. The CDR3 consists of 15 residues. Germline lookup yields CDR1 SGHVS and CDR2 FNYEAQ. CDR3 nucleotides: TGTGCCAGCAGCCCCGAAAGCCTCCGGACACCCGTCCAGTACTTC. Translated, it gives CASSPESLRTPVQYF. Supplemented by reference TRBV7-6 and TRBJ2-5, the full variable domain reads GAGVSQSPRYKVTKRGQDVALRCDPISGHVSLYWYRQALGQGPEFLTYFNYEAQQDKSGLPNDRFSAERPEGSISTLTIQRTEQRDSAMYRCASSPESLRTPVQYFGPGTRLLVL.

This clonotype showed up many times. CDR3 residues: CASSSGRARTYNEQFF. The CDR3 region has the DNA TGTGCCAGCAGTTCGGGGAGGGCCCGAACCTACAATGAGCAGTTCTTC. V usage is TRBV28 and J usage is TRBJ2-1, with 7 bases matching TRBD2. CDR3 size: 16 residues. Germline values: CDR1 MDHEN, CDR2 SYDVKM. V trimming: 4 bases; J trimming: 2 bases; junction bases outside the gene matches: 8.

This clonotype was seen many times. The CDR3: CASSDGRLGGTEAFF. The CDR3 coding sequence is TGCGCCAGCAGCGACGGACGGCTCGGAGGTACTGAAGCTTTCTTT. The rearrangement uses TRBV4-3 and TRBJ1-1; D not certain. There are 15 residues in the CDR3. The germline CDR1 and CDR2 sequences are LGHNA and YSLEER. Trimming left V 5 bases short and J 5 bases short, with 18 bases between.

This clonotype was recorded many times. The V call is TRBV9, the J call TRBJ2-7; D is unclear. The CDR3 is 15 residues long. V lost 0 bases, J lost 3 bases, and 13 bases lay in between. Germline V CDR1 and CDR2: SGDLS, YYNGEE. The CDR3 sequence: CASSVDLSVSYEQYF. CDR3 nucleotide sequence: TGTGCCAGCAGCGTAGATCTCTCAGTCAGCTACGAGCAGTACTTC.

Notes on this clonotype: One end of the junction does not line up with germline, which may come from a read error. The chain joins TRBV20-1 to TRBJ2-4; D might be TRBD1 (6 bases). CDR3 length: 16 amino acids. Per germline, CDR1 DFQATT and CDR2 SNEGSKA (reference sequence). In nucleotides, the CDR3 is TGCTGTGCTACAGGGCTAGAAGCTCTAGCCAAAAACATTCAGTACTTC. Protein sequence: CCATGLEALAKNIQYF.

The table lists this clonotype with many counts. The V gene is TRBV4-1, the J gene TRBJ2-4; no definite D call. The germline V and J ends were trimmed by 4 bases and 8 bases, with 15 bases remaining between them. The CDR3 contains 14 residues. Per the germline V gene, CDR1 is MGHRA and CDR2 is YSYEKL. The CDR3 region is CASSRSLAGDIQYF. The DNA of the CDR3 is TGCGCCAGCAGCCGGTCGTTGGCAGGTGACATTCAGTACTTC.

V and J are TRBV7-8 and TRBJ2-4, with TRBD2 matching over 12 bases. Trimming at V came to 0 bases and at J to 2 bases, leaving 8 bases not matched to a gene. The CDR3 sequence is 19 residues long. Germline CDR1 reads SGHVS; CDR2 reads FQNEAQ. The chain's CDR3 is CASSLALAGGPTSKNIQYF. For the CDR3, the DNA is TGTGCCAGCAGCTTAGCTCTAGCGGGAGGGCCTACCTCCAAAAACATTCAGTACTTC.

This clonotype was found many times. This rearrangement joins TRBV12-3 or TRBV12-4 to TRBJ2-2, with D unclear. V was cut by 3 bases and J by 5 bases, with 19 bases left in between. This CDR3 is built from 17 residues. CDR3 in amino acids: CASSFYSVSRGTGELFF. The CDR3 region has the DNA TGTGCCAGCAGTTTCTATTCGGTGTCCCGCGGTACCGGGGAGCTGTTTTTT.

This clonotype showed up many times. The chain carries TRBV20-1 and TRBJ1-2, with D maybe TRBD1 (5 bases). Germline V CDR1 and CDR2: DFQATT, SNEGSKA (reference sequence). The CDR3 contains 12 residues. Trimming removed 1 base from V and 7 bases from J, with 10 bases in between. CDR3 loop: CSARVGESGYTF. CDR3 DNA sequence: TGCAGTGCTAGAGTAGGGGAATCTGGCTACACCTTC.

This clonotype was observed at least ten times. The gene calls are TRBV10-3 and TRBJ1-5; perhaps TRBD1 as D (5 bases). Germline V gives CDR1 ENHRY, CDR2 SYGVKD. V lost 2 bases and J 0 bases, leaving 14 bases between the germline ends. The length of the CDR3 is 17 residues. The DNA of the CDR3 is TGTGCCATCAGTGAGGGCAGGGTCGGGTATAGCAATCAGCCCCAGCATTTT. This gives the protein CAISEGRVGYSNQPQHF.